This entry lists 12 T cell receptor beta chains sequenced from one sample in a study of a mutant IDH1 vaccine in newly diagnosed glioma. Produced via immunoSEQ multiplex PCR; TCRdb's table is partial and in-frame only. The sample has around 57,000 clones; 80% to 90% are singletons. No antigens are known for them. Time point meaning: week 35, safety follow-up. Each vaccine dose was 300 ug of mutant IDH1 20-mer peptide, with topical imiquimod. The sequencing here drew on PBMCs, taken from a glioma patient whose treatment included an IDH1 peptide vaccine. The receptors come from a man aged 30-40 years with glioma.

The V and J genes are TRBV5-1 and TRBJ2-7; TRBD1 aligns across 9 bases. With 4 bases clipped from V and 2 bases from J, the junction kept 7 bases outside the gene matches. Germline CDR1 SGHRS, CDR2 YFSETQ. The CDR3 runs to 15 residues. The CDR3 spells CASSLLGQGTYEQYF. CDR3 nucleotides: TGCGCCAGCAGCCTCTTGGGACAGGGTACCTACGAGCAGTACTTC.

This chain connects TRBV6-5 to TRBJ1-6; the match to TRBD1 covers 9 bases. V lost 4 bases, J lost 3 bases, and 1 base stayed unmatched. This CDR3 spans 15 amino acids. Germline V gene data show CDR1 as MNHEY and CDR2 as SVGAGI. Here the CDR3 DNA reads TGTGCCAGCAGTTCGGGACAGGGCTATAATTCACCCCTCCACTTT. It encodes CASSSGQGYNSPLHF.

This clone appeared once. CDR3 amino acids: CASGHSGAPTNEKLFF. DNA for the CDR3: TGTGCTAGTGGTCACAGCGGGGCACCAACTAATGAAAAACTGTTTTTT. The rearrangement joins TRBV12-5 to TRBJ1-4; TRBD1 is a possible D gene (5 bases). This CDR3 comprises 16 residues. From germline, CDR1 is LGHNT and CDR2 FRNRAP. Trimming pared 5 bases from V and 0 bases from J, leaving 13 bases between.

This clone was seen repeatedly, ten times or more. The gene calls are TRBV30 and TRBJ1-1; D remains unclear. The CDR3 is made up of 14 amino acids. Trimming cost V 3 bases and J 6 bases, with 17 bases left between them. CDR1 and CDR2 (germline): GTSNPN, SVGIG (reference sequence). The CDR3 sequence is CAWRRIRTAPEAFF. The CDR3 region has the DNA TGTGCCTGGAGGAGGATTAGGACGGCGCCTGAAGCTTTCTTT.

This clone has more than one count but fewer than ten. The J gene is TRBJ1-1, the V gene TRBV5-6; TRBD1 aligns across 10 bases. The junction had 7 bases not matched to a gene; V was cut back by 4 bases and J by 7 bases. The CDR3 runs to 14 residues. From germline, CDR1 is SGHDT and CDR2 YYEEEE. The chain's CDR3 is CASSPDRGRGEAFF. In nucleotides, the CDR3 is TGTGCCAGCAGCCCGGACAGGGGGAGAGGTGAAGCTTTCTTT.

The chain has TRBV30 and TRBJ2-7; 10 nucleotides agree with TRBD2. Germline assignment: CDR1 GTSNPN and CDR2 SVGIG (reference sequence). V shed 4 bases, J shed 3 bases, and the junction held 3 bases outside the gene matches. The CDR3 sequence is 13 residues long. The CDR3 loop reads CAWKIAGGYEQYF. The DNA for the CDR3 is TGTGCCTGGAAGATAGCGGGGGGCTACGAGCAGTACTTC. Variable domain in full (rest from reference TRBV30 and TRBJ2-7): SQTIHQWPATLVQPVGSPLSLECTVEGTSNPNLYWYRQAAGRGLQLLFYSVGIGQISSEVPQNLSASRPQDRQFILSSKKLLLSDSGFYLCAWKIAGGYEQYFGPGTRLTVT.

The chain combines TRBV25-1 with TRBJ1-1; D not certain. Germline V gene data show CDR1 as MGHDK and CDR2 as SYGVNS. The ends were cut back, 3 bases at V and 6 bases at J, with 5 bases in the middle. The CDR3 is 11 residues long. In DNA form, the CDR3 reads TGTGCCAGCAGTGATGTAGCTGAAGCTTTCTTT. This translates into CASSDVAEAFF.

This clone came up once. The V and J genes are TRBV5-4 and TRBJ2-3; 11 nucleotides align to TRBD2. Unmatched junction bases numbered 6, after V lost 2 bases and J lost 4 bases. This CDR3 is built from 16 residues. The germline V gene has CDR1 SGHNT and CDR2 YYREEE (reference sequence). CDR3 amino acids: CASSFLQLAGADTQYF. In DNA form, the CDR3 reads TGTGCCAGCAGCTTCCTACAACTAGCGGGGGCAGATACGCAGTATTTT.

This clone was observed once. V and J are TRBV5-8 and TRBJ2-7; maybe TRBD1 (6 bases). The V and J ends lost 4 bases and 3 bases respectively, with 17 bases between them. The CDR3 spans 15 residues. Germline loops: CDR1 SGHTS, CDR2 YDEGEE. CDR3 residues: CASSRKWDINYEQYF. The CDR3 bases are TGTGCCAGCAGCCGCAAATGGGACATCAACTACGAGCAGTACTTC.

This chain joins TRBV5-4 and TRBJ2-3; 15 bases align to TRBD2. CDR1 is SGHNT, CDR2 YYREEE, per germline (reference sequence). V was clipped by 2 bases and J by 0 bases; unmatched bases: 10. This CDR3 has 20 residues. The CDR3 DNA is TGTGCCAGCAGCTTTAGGGGACTAGCGGGGGGCCACTCTAGCACAGATACGCAGTATTTT. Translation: CASSFRGLAGGHSSTDTQYF.

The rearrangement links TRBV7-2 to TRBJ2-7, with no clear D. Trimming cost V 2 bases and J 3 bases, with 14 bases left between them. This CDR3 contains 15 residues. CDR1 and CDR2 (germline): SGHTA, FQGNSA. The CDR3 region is CASSLPQAGIYEQYF. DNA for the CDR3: TGTGCCAGCAGCTTACCCCAGGCCGGCATCTACGAGCAGTACTTC.

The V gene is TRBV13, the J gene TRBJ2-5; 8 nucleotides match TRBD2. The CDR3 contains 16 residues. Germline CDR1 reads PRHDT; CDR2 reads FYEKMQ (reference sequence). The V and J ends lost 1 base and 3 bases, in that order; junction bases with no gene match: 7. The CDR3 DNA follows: TGTGCCAGCAGCTTAGAAGGTAGCGGGGTAAAAGAGACCCAGTACTTC. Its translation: CASSLEGSGVKETQYF.